This TCR beta chain was found in a study of T cell repertoires in cytomegalovirus infection. Study summary: Public TCR beta signatures indicated both CMV infection and matching HLA type.

MiXCR, applied by TCRdb to the reads, yields one record per CDR3 protein. Counted here are fewer than 250,000 distinct CDR3 sequences, around 12% occurring once; the ten biggest clones make up approximately 1.8%. This clonotype was found many times. The CDR3 runs to 14 residues. Germline-derived CDR1 and CDR2 are SGHDN and FVKESK. With 7 bases clipped from V and 8 bases from J, the junction kept 10 bases outside the gene matches. The chain carries TRBV14 and TRBJ1-4; 7 nucleotides line up with TRBD1. This TCR derives from a human donor in good health (CMV status not recorded). Some clones in this sample may be carry-over from other donors' samples. The material sequenced was PBMCs. DNA of the CDR3: TGTGCCAGCAACCGACAGGGAGGGCGCGAAAAACTGTTTTTT. Amino acid sequence: CASNRQGGREKLFF.